The next 16 T cell receptor beta chains were all read from a single sample in a study of blood T cell repertoires in COVID-19. Method: immunoSEQ multiplex PCR; TCRdb's copy keeps in-frame clones and lacks some. Among fewer than 250,000 clones, 83% were seen once, and the ten largest hold 2% to 3%. Source material: peripheral blood. All receptors come from a woman aged 40 to 55 with active or convalescent COVID-19.

This clone was recorded once. The genes are TRBV19 and TRBJ1-2, with D possibly TRBD1 on 5 matching bases. V lost 2 bases, J lost 8 bases, and 12 bases lay in between. The length of the CDR3 is 13 residues. Germline CDR1 LNHDA, CDR2 SQIVND (reference sequence). The DNA for the CDR3 is TGTGCCAGTAGTATACTCCCGACAGTAGGCTACACCTTC. Translation: CASSILPTVGYTF. The full variable domain, in which reference TRBV19 and TRBJ1-2 provide the parts outside the CDR3, is DGGITQSPKYLFRKEGQNVTLSCEQNLNHDAMYWYRQDPGQGLRLIYYSQIVNDFQKGDIAEGYSVSREKKESFPLTVTSAQKNPTAFYLCASSILPTVGYTFGSGTRLTVV.

This clone came up once. This chain connects TRBV25-1 to TRBJ1-3; possible D gene TRBD1, 6 bases. The germline V gene encodes CDR1 MGHDK and CDR2 SYGVNS. CDR3 length: 14 residues. V was cut by 5 bases and J by 1 base, with 9 bases left in between. CDR3 coding DNA: TGTGCCAGCAGTCTCACAGGGTCTGGAAACACCATATATTTT. This sequence encodes CASSLTGSGNTIYF.

The rearrangement joins TRBV9 to TRBJ1-1; 7 positions match TRBD1. Unmatched junction bases numbered 5, after V lost 3 bases and J lost 3 bases. Germline CDR1 reads SGDLS; CDR2 reads YYNGEE. The CDR3 sequence is 14 residues long. CDR3 sequence (DNA): TGTGCCAGCAGCGGGGGGACAGTGGACACTGAAGCTTTCTTT. Amino acid sequence: CASSGGTVDTEAFF.

This clone showed up just a few times. This chain links TRBV19 with TRBJ2-5; 10 bases line up with TRBD1. Germline CDR1 and CDR2: LNHDA and SQIVND (reference sequence). The junction had 3 bases not matched to a gene; V was cut back by 4 bases and J by 4 bases. The CDR3 runs 14 residues. The CDR3 region is CASSRGQGIETQYF. The CDR3 coding sequence is TGTGCCAGTAGTAGGGGACAGGGGATAGAGACCCAGTACTTC.

The rearrangement links TRBV5-6 to TRBJ2-3; weak D call: TRBD2 (6 bases). V lost 3 bases, J lost 3 bases, and 23 bases lay in between. This CDR3 contains 18 residues. Germline lookup yields CDR1 SGHDT and CDR2 YYEEEE. Written as DNA, the CDR3 is TGTGCCAGCAGCTCGTATGGGTTGGGGGGTGAAGTGACAGATACGCAGTATTTT. Translation: CASSSYGLGGEVTDTQYF.

This chain joins TRBV4-3 and TRBJ1-2; perhaps TRBD1 as D (6 bases). With 1 base removed from V and 8 bases from J, the gap between germline ends came to 14 bases. In germline, CDR1 is LGHNA, CDR2 YSLEER. This CDR3 contains 14 residues. The CDR3 nucleotides are TGCGCCAGCAGCCAAGGGGCAGGGCAGGGGGGCTACACCTTC. Encoded protein: CASSQGAGQGGYTF.

The chain links TRBV7-6 to TRBJ2-7, with TRBD1 matching 9 bases. V lost 5 bases, J lost 6 bases, and 5 bases stayed unmatched. CDR1 and CDR2 from the germline V gene are SGHVS and FNYEAQ. The CDR3 sequence is 13 residues long. CDR3 in amino acids: CASSQGQGAEQYF. DNA of the CDR3: TGTGCCAGCAGCCAGGGACAGGGAGCCGAGCAGTACTTC.

V is TRBV14 and J is TRBJ1-1; 7 bases agree with TRBD1. Germline values: CDR1 SGHDN, CDR2 FVKESK. Germline trimming cut 1 base from V and 5 bases from J; bases unmatched to any gene: 7. The CDR3 has 15 residues. This chain's CDR3 is CASSQVQGSLTEAFF. The CDR3, as DNA: TGTGCCAGCAGCCAAGTACAGGGGAGTCTAACTGAAGCTTTCTTT.

This chain uses TRBV4-1 with TRBJ2-1, with 10 bases that match TRBD2. Germline V gene data show CDR1 as MGHRA and CDR2 as YSYEKL. The junction had 9 bases not matched to a gene; V was cut back by 5 bases and J by 8 bases. This CDR3 has 15 amino acids. The CDR3 is CASSAAGTSVDEQFF. DNA for the CDR3: TGCGCCAGCAGCGCTGCCGGGACTAGCGTTGATGAGCAGTTCTTC.

This clone was seen a few times. The J gene is TRBJ1-1, the V gene TRBV30; D is undetermined. From germline, CDR1 is GTSNPN and CDR2 SVGIG (reference sequence). Trimming removed 0 bases at V and 1 base at J, with 3 bases between. This CDR3 contains 12 residues. CDR3 DNA sequence: TGTGCCTGGAGTGTCAGGAACACTGAAGCTTTCTTT. Amino acid sequence: CAWSVRNTEAFF.

The chain employs TRBV5-1 and TRBJ1-4; the D is unclear. The V end was cut by 0 bases, the J end by 5 bases, with 11 bases between. The CDR3 runs to 15 residues. Germline CDR1 SGHRS, CDR2 YFSETQ. CDR3 sequence reads: CASSLVTVVNEKLFF. CDR3 coding DNA: TGCGCCAGCAGCTTGGTCACGGTCGTGAATGAAAAACTGTTTTTT.

The rearrangement links TRBV7-8 to TRBJ1-5; no firm D call. Between the trimmed V and J ends, which lost 0 bases and 8 bases, there was a span of 11 bases. The CDR3 has 14 amino acids. Germline V lookup: CDR1 SGHVS, CDR2 FQNEAQ. CDR3 sequence (DNA): TGTGCCAGCAGCTTAGCGAGGGTTGAGAAGCCCCAGCATTTT. Protein product: CASSLARVEKPQHF.

This clone was detected once. The chain joins TRBV6-5 to TRBJ1-4; weak D call: TRBD1 (5 bases). The CDR3 extends over 13 amino acids. The V end lost 6 bases, the J end lost 7 bases, and 12 bases lay between the germline ends. Looked up from germline, CDR1 is MNHEY and CDR2 is SVGAGI. This CDR3 is CASRKGRIEKLFF. The DNA for the CDR3 is TGTGCCAGCAGAAAGGGGAGGATTGAAAAACTGTTTTTT.

V usage is TRBV2 and J usage is TRBJ1-4; 7 bases line up with TRBD1. Germline values: CDR1 SNHLY, CDR2 FYNNEI. This CDR3 region has 14 residues. With V trimmed by 3 bases and J by 8 bases, 6 bases remained unmatched. CDR3 nucleotide sequence: TGTGCCAGCAGTGAGAGGACAGGTGGGGAAAAACTGTTTTTT. Its translation is CASSERTGGEKLFF.

V gene TRBV7-9 combines with J gene TRBJ1-3; D is perhaps TRBD1 (5 bases). Germline lookup yields CDR1 SEHNR and CDR2 FQNEAQ (reference sequence). This CDR3 has 16 amino acids. Trimming took off 7 bases at V and 8 bases at J, with 24 bases between the two ends. This CDR3 reads CASNKPRQGPSDTIYF. The CDR3 nucleotides read TGTGCCAGCAACAAACCCCGGCAGGGCCCATCCGACACCATATATTTT.

The chain employs TRBV24-1 and TRBJ1-5; 11 bases match TRBD1. The CDR3 consists of 16 residues. Germline CDR1 is KGHDR and CDR2 is SFDVKD. V gave up 3 bases and J gave up 5 bases; unmatched junction bases: 5. This chain's CDR3 is CATSDTRTGGYQPQHF. The CDR3 nucleotides read TGTGCCACCAGTGATACGAGGACAGGGGGCTATCAGCCCCAGCATTTT.